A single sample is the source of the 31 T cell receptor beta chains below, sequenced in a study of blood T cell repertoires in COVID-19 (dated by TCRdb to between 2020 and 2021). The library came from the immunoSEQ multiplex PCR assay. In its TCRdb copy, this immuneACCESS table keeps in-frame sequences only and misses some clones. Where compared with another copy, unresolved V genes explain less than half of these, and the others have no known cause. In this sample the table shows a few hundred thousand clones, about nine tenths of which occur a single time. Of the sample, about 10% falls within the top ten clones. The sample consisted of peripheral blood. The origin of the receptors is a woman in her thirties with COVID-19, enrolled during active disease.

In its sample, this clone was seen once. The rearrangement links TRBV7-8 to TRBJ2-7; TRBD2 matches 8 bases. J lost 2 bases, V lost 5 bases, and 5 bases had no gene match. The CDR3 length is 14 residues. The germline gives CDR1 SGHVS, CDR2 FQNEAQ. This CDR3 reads CASSIGLAAYEQYF. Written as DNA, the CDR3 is TGTGCCAGCAGCATCGGACTAGCTGCCTACGAGCAGTACTTC.

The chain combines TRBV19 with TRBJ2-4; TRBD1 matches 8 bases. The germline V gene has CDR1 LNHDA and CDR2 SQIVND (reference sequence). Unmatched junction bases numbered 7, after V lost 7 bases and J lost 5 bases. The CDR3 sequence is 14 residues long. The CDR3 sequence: CASTLGTGENIQYF. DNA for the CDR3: TGTGCCAGTACCTTAGGGACAGGTGAAAACATTCAGTACTTC.

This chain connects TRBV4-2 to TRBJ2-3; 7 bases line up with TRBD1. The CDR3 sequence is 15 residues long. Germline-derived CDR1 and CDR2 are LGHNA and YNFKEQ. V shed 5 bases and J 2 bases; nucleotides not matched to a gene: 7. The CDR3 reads CASSIRDRPTDTQYF. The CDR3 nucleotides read TGTGCCAGCAGCATTCGGGACAGACCCACAGATACGCAGTATTTT.

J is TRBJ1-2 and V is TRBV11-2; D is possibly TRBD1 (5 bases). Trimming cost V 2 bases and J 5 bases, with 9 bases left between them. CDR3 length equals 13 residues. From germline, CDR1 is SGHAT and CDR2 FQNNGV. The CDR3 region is CASSLRTLYGYTF. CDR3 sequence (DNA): TGTGCCAGCAGCTTAAGGACACTTTATGGCTACACCTTC.

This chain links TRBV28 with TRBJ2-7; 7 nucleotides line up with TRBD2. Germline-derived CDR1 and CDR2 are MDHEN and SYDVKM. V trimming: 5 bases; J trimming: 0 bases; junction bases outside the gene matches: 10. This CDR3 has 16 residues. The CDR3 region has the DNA TGTGCCAGCAGTCTCCCTACTAGCGTGTCCTCCTACGAGCAGTACTTC. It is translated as CASSLPTSVSSYEQYF.

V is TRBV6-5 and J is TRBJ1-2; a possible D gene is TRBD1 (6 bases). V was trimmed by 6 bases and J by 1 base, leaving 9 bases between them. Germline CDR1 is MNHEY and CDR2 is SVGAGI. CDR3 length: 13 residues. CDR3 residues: CASRRTVNYGYTF. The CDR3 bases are TGTGCCAGCAGGAGGACAGTTAACTATGGCTACACCTTC.

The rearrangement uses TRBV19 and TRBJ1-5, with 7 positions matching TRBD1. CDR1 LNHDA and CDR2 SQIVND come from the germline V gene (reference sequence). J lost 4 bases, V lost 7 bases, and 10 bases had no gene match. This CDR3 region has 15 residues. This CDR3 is CASISGPRGNQPQHF. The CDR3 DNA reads TGTGCCAGTATAAGCGGCCCCAGGGGGAATCAGCCCCAGCATTTT.

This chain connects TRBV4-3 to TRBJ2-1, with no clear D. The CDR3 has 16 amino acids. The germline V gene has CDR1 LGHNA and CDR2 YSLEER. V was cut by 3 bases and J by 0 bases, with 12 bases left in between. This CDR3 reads CASSQKPPDSYNEQFF. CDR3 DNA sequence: TGCGCCAGCAGCCAGAAGCCCCCTGACTCCTACAATGAGCAGTTCTTC.

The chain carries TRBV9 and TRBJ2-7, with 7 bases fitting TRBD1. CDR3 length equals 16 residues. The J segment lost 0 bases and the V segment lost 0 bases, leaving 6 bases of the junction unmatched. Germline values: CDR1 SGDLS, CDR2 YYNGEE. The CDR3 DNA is TGTGCCAGCAGCGTAGGTCCTCAGGGGGACTCCTACGAGCAGTACTTC. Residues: CASSVGPQGDSYEQYF.

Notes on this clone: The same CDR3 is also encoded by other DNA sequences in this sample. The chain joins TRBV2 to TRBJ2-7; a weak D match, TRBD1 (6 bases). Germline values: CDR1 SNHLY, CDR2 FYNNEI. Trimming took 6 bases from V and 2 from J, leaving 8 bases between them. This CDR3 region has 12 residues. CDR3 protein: CASRGGAYEQYF. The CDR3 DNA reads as TGTGCCAGCAGAGGGGGAGCCTACGAGCAGTACTTC.

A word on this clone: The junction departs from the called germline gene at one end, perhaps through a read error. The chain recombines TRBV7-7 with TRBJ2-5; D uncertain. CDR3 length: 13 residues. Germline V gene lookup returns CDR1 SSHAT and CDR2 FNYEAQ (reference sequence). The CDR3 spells CASSLGGPETQYF. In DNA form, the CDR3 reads TGTGCTAGCAGCTTAGGTGGCCCAGAGACCCAGTACTTC.

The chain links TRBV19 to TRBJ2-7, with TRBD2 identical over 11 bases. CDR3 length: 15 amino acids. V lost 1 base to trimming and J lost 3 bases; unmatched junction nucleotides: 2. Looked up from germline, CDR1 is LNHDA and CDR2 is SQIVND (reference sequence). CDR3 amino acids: CASSIGLAGNYEQYF. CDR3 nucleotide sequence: TGTGCCAGTAGTATAGGACTAGCGGGAAACTACGAGCAGTACTTC.

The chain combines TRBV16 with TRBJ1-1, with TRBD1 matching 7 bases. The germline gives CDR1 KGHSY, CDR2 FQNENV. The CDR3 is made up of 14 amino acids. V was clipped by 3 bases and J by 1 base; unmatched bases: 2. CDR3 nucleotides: TGTGCCAGCAGCCAGGACAGGCCGAACACTGAAGCTTTCTTT. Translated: CASSQDRPNTEAFF.

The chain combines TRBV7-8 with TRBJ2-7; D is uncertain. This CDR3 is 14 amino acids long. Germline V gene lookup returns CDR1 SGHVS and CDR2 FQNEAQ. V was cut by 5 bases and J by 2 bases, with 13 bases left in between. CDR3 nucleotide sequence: TGTGCCAGCAGCCGAGCGCCAGTTACCTACGAGCAGTACTTC. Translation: CASSRAPVTYEQYF.

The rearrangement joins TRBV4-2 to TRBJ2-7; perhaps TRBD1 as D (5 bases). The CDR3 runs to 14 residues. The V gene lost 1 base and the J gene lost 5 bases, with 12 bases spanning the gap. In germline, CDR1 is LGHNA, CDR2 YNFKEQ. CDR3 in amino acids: CASSQGRRADEQYF. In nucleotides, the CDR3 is TGTGCCAGCAGCCAAGGGCGCAGGGCTGACGAGCAGTACTTC.

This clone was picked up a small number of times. The CDR3 DNA follows: TGTGCCAGCAGCTTGGACAGGGTCCAAGAGACCCAGTACTTC. Translation: CASSLDRVQETQYF. The V and J genes are TRBV5-6 and TRBJ2-5; D is perhaps TRBD1 (6 bases). The CDR3 is 14 residues long. CDR1 is SGHDT and CDR2 is YYEEEE in the germline V gene. The V end lost 0 bases, the J end lost 1 base, and 7 bases lay between the germline ends.

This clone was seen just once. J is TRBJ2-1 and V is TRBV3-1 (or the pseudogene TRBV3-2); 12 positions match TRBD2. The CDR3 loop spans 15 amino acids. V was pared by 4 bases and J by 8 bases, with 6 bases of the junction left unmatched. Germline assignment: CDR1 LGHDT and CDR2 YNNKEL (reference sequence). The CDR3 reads CASSPTSGRGHEQFF. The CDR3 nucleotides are TGTGCCAGCAGCCCGACTAGCGGGAGAGGGCATGAGCAGTTCTTC.

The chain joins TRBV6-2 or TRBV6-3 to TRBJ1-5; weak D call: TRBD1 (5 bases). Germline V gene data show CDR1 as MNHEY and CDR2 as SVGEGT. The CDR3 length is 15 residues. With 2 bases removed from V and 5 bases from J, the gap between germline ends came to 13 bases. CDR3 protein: CASSYRGIPDQPQHF. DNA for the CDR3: TGTGCCAGCAGTTACCGGGGGATCCCAGATCAGCCCCAGCATTTT.

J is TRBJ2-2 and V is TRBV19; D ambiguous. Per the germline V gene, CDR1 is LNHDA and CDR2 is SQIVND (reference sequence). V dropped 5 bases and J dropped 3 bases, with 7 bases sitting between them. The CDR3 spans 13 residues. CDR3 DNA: TGTGCCAGTAGTGGCCCTTACACCGGGGAGCTGTTTTTT. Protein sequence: CASSGPYTGELFF.

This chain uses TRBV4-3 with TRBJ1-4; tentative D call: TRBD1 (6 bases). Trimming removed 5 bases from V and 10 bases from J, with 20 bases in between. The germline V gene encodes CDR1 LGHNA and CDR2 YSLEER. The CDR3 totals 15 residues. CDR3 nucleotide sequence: TGCGCCAGCAGCTACTCGGACAGAGCGGATACAAAACTGTTTTTT. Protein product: CASSYSDRADTKLFF.

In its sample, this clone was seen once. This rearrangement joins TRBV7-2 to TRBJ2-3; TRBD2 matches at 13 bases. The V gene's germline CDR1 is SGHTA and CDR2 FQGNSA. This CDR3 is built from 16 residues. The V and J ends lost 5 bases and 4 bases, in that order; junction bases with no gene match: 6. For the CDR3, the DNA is TGTGCCAGCAGCCCTACTAGCGGGAGGGCCGCAGATACGCAGTATTTT. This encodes CASSPTSGRAADTQYF.

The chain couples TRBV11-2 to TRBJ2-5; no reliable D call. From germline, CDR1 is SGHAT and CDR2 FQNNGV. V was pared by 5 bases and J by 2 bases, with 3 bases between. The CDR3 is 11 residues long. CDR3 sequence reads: CASSIQETQYF. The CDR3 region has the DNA TGTGCCAGCAGCATACAAGAGACCCAGTACTTC. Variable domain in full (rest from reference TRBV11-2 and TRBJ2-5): EAGVAQSPRYKIIEKRQSVAFWCNPISGHATLYWYQQILGQGPKLLIQFQNNGVVDDSQLPKDRFSAERLKGVDSTLKIQPAKLEDSAVYLCASSIQETQYFGPGTRLLVL.

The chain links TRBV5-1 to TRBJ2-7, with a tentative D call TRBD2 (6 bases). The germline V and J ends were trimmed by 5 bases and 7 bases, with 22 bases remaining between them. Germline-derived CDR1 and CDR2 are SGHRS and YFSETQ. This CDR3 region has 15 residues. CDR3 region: CASSVTSGLLGEQYF. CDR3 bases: TGCGCCAGCAGTGTTACGTCGGGACTCCTGGGGGAGCAGTACTTC.

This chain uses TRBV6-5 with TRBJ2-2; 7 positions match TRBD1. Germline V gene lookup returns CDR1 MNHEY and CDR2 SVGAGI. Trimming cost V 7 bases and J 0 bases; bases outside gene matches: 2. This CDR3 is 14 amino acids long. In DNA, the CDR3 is TGTGCCAGCACCCAGGGGGCGAACACCGGGGAGCTGTTTTTT. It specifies CASTQGANTGELFF.

The CDR3 nucleotides are TGCGCCAGCAGTTCCGGGACAGGGGGCTACAATGAGCAGTTCTTC. Its protein is CASSSGTGGYNEQFF. The chain has TRBV5-1 and TRBJ2-1, with 11 positions matching TRBD1. V trimming: 5 bases; J trimming: 3 bases; junction bases outside the gene matches: 4. The CDR3 loop spans 15 amino acids. Germline V gene sequence: CDR1 SGHRS, CDR2 YFSETQ. The whole variable domain, filled in from reference TRBV5-1 and TRBJ2-1, reads KAGVTQTPRYLIKTRGQQVTLSCSPISGHRSVSWYQQTPGQGLQFLFEYFSETQRNKGNFPGRFSGRQFSNSRSEMNVSTLELGDSALYLCASSSGTGGYNEQFFGPGTRLTVL.

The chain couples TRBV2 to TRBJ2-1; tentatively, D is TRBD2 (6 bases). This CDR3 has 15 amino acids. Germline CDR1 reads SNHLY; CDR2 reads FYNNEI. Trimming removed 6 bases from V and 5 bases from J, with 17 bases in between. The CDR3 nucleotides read TGTGCCAGCAGCGATTGGGGGGAATGGGACAATGAGCAGTTCTTC. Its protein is CASSDWGEWDNEQFF.

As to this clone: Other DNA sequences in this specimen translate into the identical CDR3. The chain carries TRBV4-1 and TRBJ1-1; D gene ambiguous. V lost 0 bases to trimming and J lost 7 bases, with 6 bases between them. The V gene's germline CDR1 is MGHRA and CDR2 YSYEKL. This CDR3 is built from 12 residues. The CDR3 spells CASSQDPSEAFF. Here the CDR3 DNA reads TGCGCCAGCAGCCAAGATCCCAGTGAAGCTTTCTTT.

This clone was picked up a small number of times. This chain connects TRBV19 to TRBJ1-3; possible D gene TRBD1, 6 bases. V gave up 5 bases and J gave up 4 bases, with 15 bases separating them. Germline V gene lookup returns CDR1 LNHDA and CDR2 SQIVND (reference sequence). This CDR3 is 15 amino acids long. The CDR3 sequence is CASSLSGGLGNTIYF. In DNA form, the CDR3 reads TGTGCCAGTAGTTTAAGCGGGGGCCTCGGAAACACCATATATTTT.

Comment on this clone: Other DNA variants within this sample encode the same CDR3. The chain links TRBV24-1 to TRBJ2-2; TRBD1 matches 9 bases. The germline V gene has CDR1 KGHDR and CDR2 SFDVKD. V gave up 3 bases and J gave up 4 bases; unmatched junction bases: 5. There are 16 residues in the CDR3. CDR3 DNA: TGTGCCACCAGTGATCCGGGACAGGGACGCACCGGGGAGCTGTTTTTT. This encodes CATSDPGQGRTGELFF.

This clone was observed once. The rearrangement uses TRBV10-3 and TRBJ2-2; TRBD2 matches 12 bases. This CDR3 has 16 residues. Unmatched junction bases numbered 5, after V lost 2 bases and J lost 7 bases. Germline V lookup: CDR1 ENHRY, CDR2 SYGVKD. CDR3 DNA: TGTGCCATCAGTGAGGCTAGCGGGAGGGCCGTCGGGGAGCTGTTTTTT. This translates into CAISEASGRAVGELFF.

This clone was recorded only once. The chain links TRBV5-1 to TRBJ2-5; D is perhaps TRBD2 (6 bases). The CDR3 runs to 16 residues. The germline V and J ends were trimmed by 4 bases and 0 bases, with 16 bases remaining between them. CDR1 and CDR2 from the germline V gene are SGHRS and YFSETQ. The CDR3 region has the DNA TGCGCCAGCAGCGGGTGGGTCCCGGGGGACCAAGAGACCCAGTACTTC. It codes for CASSGWVPGDQETQYF.